Listed here are 24 T cell receptor beta chains from one sample, sequenced in a study of T cells after yellow fever vaccination. TCRdb itself ran the 5' RACE reads through MiXCR, one entry per CDR3 protein. The table has 450,000 to 600,000 distinct CDR3 sequences, less than 15% seen once. The sample in question was PBMCs, obtained on the day of the yellow fever booster vaccination. The receptors stem from a man aged 30 to 39 who received the YFV17D yellow fever vaccine.

This clonotype came up a few times. The chain joins TRBV12-3 or TRBV12-4 to TRBJ1-6; a possible D gene is TRBD1 (5 bases). With 1 base removed from V and 6 bases from J, the gap between germline ends came to 13 bases. This CDR3 region has 16 residues. CDR3 sequence reads: CASSLGRGARNSPLHF. The CDR3, as DNA: TGTGCCAGCAGTTTAGGAAGGGGCGCCCGTAATTCACCCCTCCACTTT.

The V and J genes are TRBV6-5 and TRBJ1-6; D is uncertain. Germline CDR1 and CDR2: MNHEY and SVGAGI. The germline V and J ends were trimmed by 2 bases and 4 bases, with 12 bases remaining between them. This CDR3 has 16 amino acids. CDR3 amino acids: CASSYERRGYNSPLHF. CDR3 nucleotide sequence: TGTGCCAGCAGTTACGAGCGACGGGGATATAATTCACCCCTCCACTTT.

This clonotype was counted between two and nine times. The chain combines TRBV12-3 or TRBV12-4 with TRBJ1-2; D is uncertain. This CDR3 contains 13 residues. The V end lost 6 bases, the J end lost 8 bases, and 16 bases lay between the germline ends. The CDR3 here is CASRSDGPRGYTF. DNA for the CDR3: TGTGCCAGCAGGAGCGACGGGCCGAGAGGCTACACCTTC.

This clonotype showed up just a few times. The chain has TRBV10-3 and TRBJ1-4, with D possibly matching TRBD1 (6 bases). The CDR3 runs to 13 residues. The ends were cut back, 7 bases at V and 6 bases at J, with 12 bases in the middle. Germline V CDR1 and CDR2: ENHRY, SYGVKD. The CDR3 bases are TGTGCCATCAACCAGGGGTCGGATGAAAAACTGTTTTTT. Its protein is CAINQGSDEKLFF.

The V call is TRBV2, the J call TRBJ2-1; 12 positions agree with TRBD2. The CDR3 is made up of 14 amino acids. J was trimmed by 8 bases and V by 2 bases; bases with no gene match: 1. Germline V CDR1 and CDR2: SNHLY, FYNNEI. The CDR3 is CASSEWTSGDEQFF. DNA for the CDR3: TGTGCCAGCAGTGAATGGACTAGCGGGGATGAGCAGTTCTTC.

The sample holds a few counts of this clonotype. This chain links TRBV28 with TRBJ2-4; D may be TRBD1 (6 bases). The CDR3 is 17 amino acids. Deletions cut 5 bases from V and 1 base from J, with 18 bases between. Per germline, CDR1 MDHEN and CDR2 SYDVKM. CDR3: CASSGDIRVEAKNIQYF. In DNA form, the CDR3 reads TGTGCCAGCAGTGGGGACATCCGGGTGGAGGCCAAAAACATTCAGTACTTC. The variable domain in full, with the rest retrieved from reference TRBV28 and TRBJ2-4, is DVKVTQSSRYLVKRTGEKVFLECVQDMDHENMFWYRQDPGLGLRLIYFSYDVKMKEKGDIPEGYSVSREKKERFSLILESASTNQTSMYLCASSGDIRVEAKNIQYFGAGTRLSVL.

V gene TRBV6-1 combines with J gene TRBJ1-2, with no clear D. V lost 5 bases, J lost 8 bases, and 21 bases lay in between. The germline CDR1 and CDR2 sequences are MNHNS and SASEGT. The CDR3 is 15 residues long. CDR3: CASSPLIVKSRGYTF. The CDR3 DNA reads TGTGCCAGCAGTCCCCTTATAGTTAAGTCTCGGGGCTACACCTTC.

In this sample, this clonotype turned up a few times. The chain has TRBV7-9 and TRBJ2-3, with D perhaps matching TRBD1 or TRBD2 (6 bases each). Germline lookup yields CDR1 SEHNR and CDR2 FQNEAQ (reference sequence). V shed 5 bases and J shed 0 bases, with 15 bases lying between them. This CDR3 is 16 amino acids long. CDR3 coding DNA: TGTGCCAGCAGCCCCGGAGGGGGGTACAGCACAGATACGCAGTATTTT. The encoded protein is CASSPGGGYSTDTQYF.

The CDR3 sequence is CSVEALEVEQFF. Written as DNA, the CDR3 is TGCAGCGTTGAAGCGCTAGAGGTTGAGCAGTTCTTC. The chain recombines TRBV29-1 with TRBJ2-1; D is unclear. CDR1 is SQVTM, CDR2 ANQGSEA, per germline. The CDR3 length is 12 residues. Trimming removed 1 base at V and 9 bases at J, with 10 bases between.

The chain is built from TRBV5-1 and TRBJ2-7; the match to TRBD2 covers 10 bases. V shed 2 bases and J 6 bases; nucleotides not matched to a gene: 5. Germline CDR1 reads SGHRS; CDR2 reads YFSETQ. The CDR3 loop spans 14 amino acids. The CDR3, as DNA: TGCGCCAGCAGCTTTAGCGGGAGGCCTCCCGAGCAGTACTTC. Its translation is CASSFSGRPPEQYF.

This sequence joins TRBV7-2 and TRBJ2-7; D not resolved. Germline V gene sequence: CDR1 SGHTA, CDR2 FQGNSA. The germline V and J ends were trimmed by 5 bases and 3 bases, with 8 bases remaining between them. CDR3 size: 12 residues. CDR3: CASSLINYEQYF. CDR3 nucleotides: TGTGCCAGCAGCCTGATTAACTACGAGCAGTACTTC.

The chain joins TRBV5-1 to TRBJ2-5, with 13 nucleotides matching TRBD2. Per germline, CDR1 SGHRS and CDR2 YFSETQ. V dropped 3 bases and J dropped 4; count of bases not matched to a gene: 15. The CDR3 length is 19 residues. The CDR3 spells CASSYPEKGLAGVLETQYF. CDR3 coding DNA: TGCGCCAGCAGCTATCCTGAAAAAGGACTAGCGGGAGTCTTAGAGACCCAGTACTTC.

This clonotype came up a few times. The chain has TRBV20-1 and TRBJ2-7, with D perhaps matching TRBD1 (8 bases). The germline V gene encodes CDR1 DFQATT and CDR2 SNEGSKA (reference sequence). The CDR3 contains 13 residues. V shed 6 bases and J shed 2 bases, with 14 bases lying between them. This chain's CDR3 is CSAAGQVTYEQYF. In DNA, the CDR3 is TGCAGTGCAGCGGGACAGGTTACCTACGAGCAGTACTTC.

The chain combines TRBV18 with TRBJ2-6; D gene unclear. Germline V gene sequence: CDR1 KGHSH, CDR2 LQKENI. The ends were cut back, 3 bases at V and 0 bases at J, with 18 bases in the middle. The CDR3 has 19 amino acids. The CDR3 region has the DNA TGTGCCAGCTCACCTAGACAAGTATCTATTCCCTCTGGGGCCAACGTCCTGACTTTC. It yields the protein CASSPRQVSIPSGANVLTF.

The rearrangement links TRBV27 to TRBJ2-4; D remains ambiguous. This CDR3 is 15 amino acids long. The germline V gene encodes CDR1 MNHEY and CDR2 SMNVEV (reference sequence). V lost 2 bases and J lost 6, with 14 bases in between. For the CDR3, the DNA is TGTGCCAGCAGTTTAGGTGGGCAGTGGGGAAACATTCAGTACTTC. It translates to CASSLGGQWGNIQYF.

This clonotype came up a few times. J is TRBJ2-7 and V is TRBV20-1, with D possibly called TRBD1 or TRBD2 (5 bases each). This CDR3 region has 12 residues. V shed 5 bases and J shed 4 bases, with 12 bases lying between them. Germline CDR1 is DFQATT and CDR2 is SNEGSKA (reference sequence). CDR3 sequence reads: CSAGTGRYEQYF. Here the CDR3 DNA reads TGCAGTGCTGGGACGGGGCGATACGAGCAGTACTTC.

This chain links TRBV5-1 with TRBJ2-7; D might be TRBD2 (6 bases). CDR1 and CDR2 (germline): SGHRS, YFSETQ. The length of the CDR3 is 14 residues. Deletions cut 7 bases from V and 0 bases from J, with 14 bases between. DNA for the CDR3: TGCGCCAGCCAGCTGGGGGACTCCTCCTACGAGCAGTACTTC. Translated: CASQLGDSSYEQYF.

In its sample, this clonotype was seen a few times. The genes are TRBV9 and TRBJ2-5; a weak D match, TRBD1 (6 bases). Deletions cut 0 bases from V and 2 bases from J, with 23 bases between. Germline V gene lookup returns CDR1 SGDLS and CDR2 YYNGEE. This CDR3 comprises 19 residues. In DNA, the CDR3 is TGTGCCAGCAGCGTAGGGGGGCCACTTAAGGGGCCGAGACAAGAGACCCAGTACTTC. As protein: CASSVGGPLKGPRQETQYF.

The rearrangement uses TRBV6-5 and TRBJ1-1; D is uncertain. Germline-derived CDR1 and CDR2 are MNHEY and SVGAGI. V dropped 2 bases and J dropped 6 bases, with 7 bases sitting between them. The CDR3 sequence is 12 residues long. CDR3 bases: TGTGCCAGCAGTTACCGCCGGTCTGAAGCTTTCTTT. Its translation: CASSYRRSEAFF.

The chain carries TRBV6-2 or TRBV6-3 and TRBJ2-7, with D perhaps matching TRBD2 (6 bases). The CDR3 totals 15 residues. The V gene lost 6 bases and the J gene lost 1 base, with 16 bases spanning the gap. Germline lookup yields CDR1 MNHEY and CDR2 SVGEGT. In DNA, the CDR3 is TGTGCCAGCAGCCGACCTCGGGACTCTTCCTACGAGCAGTACTTC. Its protein is CASSRPRDSSYEQYF.

The chain carries TRBV23-1 and TRBJ2-1; TRBD2 agrees at 7 bases. TRBV23-1 is flagged as an ORF with uncertain function. V shed 1 base, J shed 0 bases, and the junction held 21 bases outside the gene matches. The CDR3 is made up of 22 amino acids. CDR3 amino acids: CASSQCSRDLLTSRSSYNEQFF. Written as DNA, the CDR3 is TGCGCCAGCAGTCAATGTTCTAGGGACTTATTGACTAGCCGCAGCTCCTACAATGAGCAGTTCTTC.

This clonotype was detected a few times. The V and J genes are TRBV20-1 and TRBJ2-2; TRBD1 matches 8 bases. Germline trimming cut 6 bases from V and 4 bases from J; bases unmatched to any gene: 7. This CDR3 has 14 amino acids. Germline values: CDR1 DFQATT, CDR2 SNEGSKA (reference sequence). Written as DNA, the CDR3 is TGCAGTGCCAGACAGGGGAGGAGCACCGGGGAGCTGTTTTTT. Translated: CSARQGRSTGELFF.

This clonotype was seen only a few times. The germline gene is not matched at one end of the junction; a read error may be the cause. J is TRBJ2-5 and V is TRBV20-1; 11 nucleotides align to TRBD2. The CDR3 is made up of 18 amino acids. Germline CDR1 DFQATT, CDR2 SNEGSKA (reference sequence). The CDR3 nucleotides read TGCAGTGCCAGAGCTGGGTTAGCGGGAGGGTACTCTCAAGAGACCCAGTACTTC. Amino acids: CSARAGLAGGYSQETQYF.

V and J are TRBV9 and TRBJ2-1; D may be TRBD2 (5 bases). The CDR3 consists of 14 residues. The germline V gene has CDR1 SGDLS and CDR2 YYNGEE. Trimming stripped 8 bases from V and 5 bases from J, with 17 bases between. CDR3 nucleotides: TGTGCCAGTCGAGCGGCTGGAGCGAACAATGAGCAGTTCTTC. Amino acids: CASRAAGANNEQFF.